The 27 T cell receptor beta chains given below trace back to one sample, sequenced in a study of identical twins. A single record per CDR3 protein comes from TCRdb applying MiXCR to the 5' RACE reads. The sample holds 420,000 or so distinct CDR3 sequences, under 20% seen once. The source material was naive T cells sorted from blood. These receptors all come from a man aged 45 to 65 in good health.

This clonotype was seen a handful of times. The V gene is TRBV7-9, the J gene TRBJ2-7; 7 nucleotides agree with TRBD1. Germline CDR1 and CDR2: SEHNR and FQNEAQ (reference sequence). The ends lost 5 bases at V and 0 bases at J; junction bases unmatched: 10. This CDR3 contains 16 residues. The CDR3 DNA is TGTGCCAGCAGCCACTCAGGGACAGCCTTCTCCTACGAGCAGTACTTC. Protein: CASSHSGTAFSYEQYF.

The J gene is TRBJ2-1, the V gene TRBV24-1; 8 bases fit TRBD2. V dropped 0 bases and J dropped 4; count of bases not matched to a gene: 4. Germline V gene lookup returns CDR1 KGHDR and CDR2 SFDVKD. This CDR3 is 16 amino acids long. This CDR3 reads CATSDLAGGQYNEQFF. CDR3 sequence (DNA): TGTGCCACCAGTGATTTGGCGGGGGGCCAGTACAATGAGCAGTTCTTC.

The genes are TRBV20-1 and TRBJ2-7, with D possibly being TRBD1 or TRBD2 (5 bases each). The V and J ends lost 5 bases and 3 bases respectively, with 14 bases between them. Germline CDR1 reads DFQATT; CDR2 reads SNEGSKA (reference sequence). There are 13 residues in the CDR3. CDR3 nucleotides: TGCAGTGCTTCTCCGGGACCACACTACGAGCAGTACTTC. Protein sequence: CSASPGPHYEQYF.

This clonotype was counted ten times or more. The chain joins TRBV6-1 to TRBJ2-7; 9 nucleotides line up with TRBD1. Trimming at V came to 6 bases and at J to 5 bases, leaving 14 bases not matched to a gene. The CDR3 has 16 amino acids. The V gene's germline CDR1 is MNHNS and CDR2 SASEGT. Here the CDR3 reads CASRPRTGAILNEQYF. DNA of the CDR3: TGTGCCAGCAGACCAAGGACAGGGGCAATTCTAAACGAGCAGTACTTC.

As for this clonotype: The CDR3 carries no conserved terminal phenylalanine or tryptophan, so it likely arises from a read error. V is TRBV12-3 or TRBV12-4 and J is TRBJ1-3, with TRBD1 matching over 12 bases. The CDR3 spans 14 residues. V lost 6 bases, J lost 7 bases, and 4 bases stayed unmatched. The CDR3 DNA follows: TGTGCCAGCAGAGGGACAGGGGGCTGGAACACCATATATTGT. The encoded protein is CASRGTGGWNTIYC.

This clonotype occurred a few times. The CDR3 DNA reads as TGCAGTGCTAGTTGGCCGACTAGCGGGGTAGCCAAAAACATTCAGTACTTC. This codes for CSASWPTSGVAKNIQYF. V and J are TRBV20-1 and TRBJ2-4, with 11 bases identical to TRBD2. The CDR3 has 17 amino acids. From germline, CDR1 is DFQATT and CDR2 SNEGSKA (reference sequence). J gave up 0 bases and V 3 bases, and 7 bases lay outside the gene matches.

This clonotype was counted many times. The chain couples TRBV7-2 to TRBJ1-3, with no clear D. Trimming shortened V by 2 bases and J by 0 bases, and 14 bases separated the two germline ends. Per the germline V gene, CDR1 is SGHTA and CDR2 is FQGNSA. The CDR3 has 17 amino acids. CDR3 residues: CASSLIPYSSSGNTIYF. CDR3 in DNA: TGTGCCAGCAGCTTAATCCCCTACTCGAGCTCTGGAAACACCATATATTTT.

This chain connects TRBV18 to TRBJ2-5; the D is unclear. The closer fit of TRBJ2-1 to the DNA end suggests the J call may be wrong. Germline V CDR1 and CDR2: KGHSH, LQKENI. This CDR3 comprises 12 residues. CDR3 coding DNA: TGTGCCAGCTCACTGGTGCAAGAGACCCAGTTCTTC. Translation: CASSLVQETQFF.

This clonotype was detected ten times or more. V usage is TRBV7-9 and J usage is TRBJ1-2; no reliable D call. This CDR3 is built from 14 residues. Trimming pared 3 bases from V and 6 bases from J, leaving 14 bases between. Germline assignment: CDR1 SEHNR and CDR2 FQNEAQ (reference sequence). This chain's CDR3 is CASSFDTSWDGYTF. CDR3 in DNA: TGTGCCAGCAGCTTCGACACGTCCTGGGATGGCTACACCTTC. Together with reference TRBV7-9 and TRBJ1-2, the CDR3 gives the full variable domain: DTGVSQNPRHKITKRGQNVTFRCDPISEHNRLYWYRQTLGQGPEFLTYFQNEAQLEKSRLLSDRFSAERPKGSFSTLEIQRTEQGDSAMYLCASSFDTSWDGYTFGSGTRLTVV.

The chain carries TRBV4-1 and TRBJ2-5, with 8 bases lining up with TRBD2. CDR1 is MGHRA, CDR2 YSYEKL, per germline. V gave up 5 bases and J gave up 2 bases; unmatched junction bases: 16. The CDR3 loop spans 18 amino acids. The CDR3 loop is CASSWGAAGVFSQETQYF. The CDR3 DNA follows: TGCGCCAGCAGCTGGGGTGCAGCGGGGGTATTCTCACAAGAGACCCAGTACTTC.

This clonotype was found a few times. This chain connects TRBV7-2 to TRBJ2-5; D is ambiguous. Germline assignment: CDR1 SGHTA and CDR2 FQGNSA. This CDR3 comprises 15 residues. V was pared by 5 bases and J by 1 base, with 14 bases between. This CDR3 is CASSLQSGGQETQYF. In DNA form, the CDR3 reads TGTGCCAGCAGCCTTCAGAGTGGCGGCCAAGAGACCCAGTACTTC.

The V call is TRBV20-1, the J call TRBJ2-1; 7 nucleotides align to TRBD1. Germline CDR1 and CDR2: DFQATT and SNEGSKA (reference sequence). The junction had 4 bases not matched to a gene; V was cut back by 1 base and J by 1 base. This CDR3 spans 15 amino acids. The CDR3 DNA reads as TGCAGTGCTAGAGCCTACAGGGGATCCTACAATGAGCAGTTCTTC. This gives the protein CSARAYRGSYNEQFF.

The chain carries TRBV20-1 and TRBJ1-2, with TRBD1 identical over 7 bases. This CDR3 has 13 amino acids. Germline V gene data show CDR1 as DFQATT and CDR2 as SNEGSKA (reference sequence). The J segment lost 6 bases and the V segment lost 5 bases, leaving 9 bases of the junction unmatched. CDR3 DNA sequence: TGCAGTGCTCGTAGACAGGGCTGGGATGGCTACACCTTC. It specifies CSARRQGWDGYTF.

This clonotype was recorded at least ten times. The rearrangement uses TRBV29-1 and TRBJ2-5; possibly TRBD1 for D (6 bases). V was cut by 7 bases and J by 5 bases, with 14 bases left in between. The germline V gene encodes CDR1 SQVTM and CDR2 ANQGSEA. CDR3 length equals 12 residues. The CDR3 DNA reads as TGCAGCGCCTCGCTAACAGGGGAGACCCAGTACTTC. As protein: CSASLTGETQYF.

This clonotype was seen more than once but under ten times. The gene calls are TRBV6-2 or TRBV6-3 and TRBJ2-7; D is unresolved. Germline CDR1 and CDR2: MNHEY and SVGEGT. The CDR3 is made up of 15 amino acids. V lost 4 bases, J lost 3 bases, and 16 bases lay in between. The CDR3 reads CASSSPETAIYEQYF. The CDR3 bases are TGTGCCAGCAGTTCCCCGGAAACAGCTATCTACGAGCAGTACTTC.

The chain recombines TRBV28 with TRBJ2-1; weak D call: TRBD1 (6 bases). CDR1 MDHEN and CDR2 SYDVKM come from the germline V gene. V lost 2 bases to trimming and J lost 2 bases, with 13 bases between them. The CDR3 runs 16 residues. Here the CDR3 DNA reads TGTGCCAGCAGTTTAATGAGGACAGCCCCCTACAATGAGCAGTTCTTC. Translation: CASSLMRTAPYNEQFF.

V is TRBV6-2 or TRBV6-3 and J is TRBJ2-7, with D possibly matching TRBD2 (5 bases). The CDR3 runs 13 residues. Looked up from germline, CDR1 is MNHEY and CDR2 is SVGEGT. V shed 1 base and J shed 7 bases, with 11 bases lying between them. The CDR3 DNA reads as TGTGCCAGCAGTTACTACGGGGTGCGAGAGCAGTACTTC. This codes for CASSYYGVREQYF.

The chain is built from TRBV5-5 and TRBJ1-4; no reliable D call. Trimming stripped 5 bases from V and 5 bases from J, with 10 bases between. There are 13 residues in the CDR3. Germline CDR1 and CDR2: SGHKS and YYEKEE (reference sequence). For the CDR3, the DNA is TGTGCCAGCAGAGCGAGTGAGAATGAAAAACTGTTTTTT. Translated: CASRASENEKLFF. The full variable domain, in which reference TRBV5-5 and TRBJ1-4 provide the parts outside the CDR3, is DAGVTQSPTHLIKTRGQQVTLRCSPISGHKSVSWYQQVLGQGPQFIFQYYEKEERGRGNFPDRFSARQFPNYSSELNVNALLLGDSALYLCASRASENEKLFFGSGTQLSVL.

This clonotype was counted only a few times. The chain joins TRBV6-2 or TRBV6-3 to TRBJ2-6; D call uncertain. Deletions cut 0 bases from V and 2 bases from J, with 8 bases between. The CDR3 length is 16 residues. Per the germline V gene, CDR1 is MNHEY and CDR2 is SVGEGT. CDR3 sequence reads: CASSYSSLPGANVLTF. The CDR3 DNA reads as TGTGCCAGCAGTTACTCGAGCCTCCCTGGGGCCAACGTCCTGACTTTC.

V is TRBV6-1 and J is TRBJ2-3; 10 bases align to TRBD2. J lost 6 bases, V lost 8 bases, and 14 bases had no gene match. The CDR3 sequence is 16 residues long. CDR1 is MNHNS and CDR2 is SASEGT in the germline V gene. The CDR3 protein is CASAHGLAGALDTQYF. The CDR3 region has the DNA TGTGCCAGCGCCCACGGGCTAGCGGGGGCCTTGGATACGCAGTATTTT.

Comment on this clonotype: This may stem from a read error, because a much larger clone lies one nucleotide away. This rearrangement joins TRBV5-1 to TRBJ2-3; D call uncertain. Per germline, CDR1 SGHRS and CDR2 YFSETQ. The CDR3 contains 13 residues. In nucleotides, the CDR3 is TGCGCCAGCAGCTTGGGGATTACAGATACGCATTATTTT. This sequence encodes CASSLGITDTHYF.

This clonotype occurred a few times. This chain uses TRBV20-1 with TRBJ1-2, with D unclear. V was clipped by 8 bases and J by 0 bases, with 16 bases between them. Germline V gene data show CDR1 as DFQATT and CDR2 as SNEGSKA (reference sequence). The CDR3 has 14 amino acids. The CDR3 here is CSQTKASSNYGYTF. CDR3 nucleotides: TGCAGTCAAACCAAGGCTAGCTCTAACTATGGCTACACCTTC.

J is TRBJ1-1 and V is TRBV7-9; D ambiguous. Trimming pared 5 bases from V and 3 bases from J, leaving 4 bases between. The V gene's germline CDR1 is SEHNR and CDR2 FQNEAQ (reference sequence). This CDR3 comprises 11 residues. The CDR3 region is CASSRDTEAFF. CDR3 DNA sequence: TGTGCCAGCAGCCGGGACACTGAAGCTTTCTTT.

This sequence joins TRBV28 and TRBJ2-3; 9 nucleotides align to TRBD1. CDR3 length equals 16 residues. Per the germline V gene, CDR1 is MDHEN and CDR2 is SYDVKM. The J segment lost 2 bases and the V segment lost 6 bases, leaving 9 bases of the junction unmatched. The CDR3 coding sequence is TGTGCCAGCAGGACCGGGACAGGGCTGTTCACAGATACGCAGTATTTT. It codes for CASRTGTGLFTDTQYF.

V gene TRBV20-1 combines with J gene TRBJ2-7; TRBD2 matches 11 bases. CDR3 length: 16 residues. V was clipped by 0 bases and J by 7 bases; unmatched bases: 11. Germline values: CDR1 DFQATT, CDR2 SNEGSKA (reference sequence). The CDR3 DNA reads TGCAGTGCTAGAGACCTAGCGGGGGGTACCCGCGGAGAGCAGTACTTC. Translation: CSARDLAGGTRGEQYF.

This clonotype was observed many times. The chain has TRBV5-1 and TRBJ2-7; TRBD2 matches at 9 bases. The V gene's germline CDR1 is SGHRS and CDR2 YFSETQ. V was pared by 0 bases and J by 0 bases, with 7 bases of the junction left unmatched. The CDR3 loop spans 17 amino acids. The CDR3 sequence is CASSLGLAGVTSYEQYF. CDR3 bases: TGCGCCAGCAGCTTGGGTTTAGCGGGAGTGACCTCCTACGAGCAGTACTTC.

The CDR3 bases are TGTGCCAGCAGCTTAGCACGGGGGGCAGGGGATACTGAAGCTTTCTTT. Translation gives CASSLARGAGDTEAFF. The chain has TRBV7-9 and TRBJ1-1; weak D call: TRBD1 (6 bases). Germline V gives CDR1 SEHNR, CDR2 FQNEAQ (reference sequence). CDR3 size: 16 residues. The ends were cut back, 0 bases at V and 5 bases at J, with 16 bases in the middle.